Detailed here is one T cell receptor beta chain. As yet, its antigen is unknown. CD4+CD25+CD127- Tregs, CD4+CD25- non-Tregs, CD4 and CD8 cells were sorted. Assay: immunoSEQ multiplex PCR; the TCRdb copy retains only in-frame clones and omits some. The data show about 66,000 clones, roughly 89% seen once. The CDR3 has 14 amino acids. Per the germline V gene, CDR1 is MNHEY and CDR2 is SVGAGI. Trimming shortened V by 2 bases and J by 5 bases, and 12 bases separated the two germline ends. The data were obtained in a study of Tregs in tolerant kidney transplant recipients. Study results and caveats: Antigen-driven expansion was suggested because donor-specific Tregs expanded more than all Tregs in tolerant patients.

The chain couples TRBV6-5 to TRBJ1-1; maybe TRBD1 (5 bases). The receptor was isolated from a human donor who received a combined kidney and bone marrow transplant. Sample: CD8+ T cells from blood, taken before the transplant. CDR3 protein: CASSYREGRTEAFF. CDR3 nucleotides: TGTGCCAGCAGTTACCGGGAGGGACGGACTGAAGCTTTCTTT.